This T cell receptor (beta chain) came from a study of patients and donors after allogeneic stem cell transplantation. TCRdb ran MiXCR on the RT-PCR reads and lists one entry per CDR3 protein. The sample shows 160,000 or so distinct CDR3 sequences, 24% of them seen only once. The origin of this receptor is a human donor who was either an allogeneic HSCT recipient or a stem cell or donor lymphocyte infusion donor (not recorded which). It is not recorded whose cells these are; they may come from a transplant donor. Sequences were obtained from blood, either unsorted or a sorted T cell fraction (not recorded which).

The CDR3 DNA reads as TGCAGTGCTAACAGGGGTTCCTACGAGCAGTACTTC. Translating gives CSANRGSYEQYF. The V and J genes are TRBV20-1 and TRBJ2-7; TRBD1 matches at 7 bases. V shed 4 bases, J shed 1 base, and the junction held 1 base outside the gene matches. The CDR3 has 12 residues. The V gene's germline CDR1 is DFQATT and CDR2 SNEGSKA (reference sequence).